The 10 T cell receptor beta chains below all came from one sample that was sequenced in a study of cytomegalovirus exposure and HLA in healthy donors. In the PCR, 60 Vbeta and 13 Jbeta primers were used. Sequencing was performed with immunoSEQ multiplex PCR; in TCRdb, only in-frame clones are kept and a portion is missing. The table records 100,000 to 150,000 clones, about three quarters of them present only once. Source material: PBMCs. The receptors were sampled from a female donor in good health and CMV-seronegative.

The rearrangement joins TRBV5-1 to TRBJ1-1; tentatively, D is TRBD1 (5 bases). V was pared by 5 bases and J by 0 bases, with 17 bases between. The CDR3 totals 16 residues. Germline-derived CDR1 and CDR2 are SGHRS and YFSETQ. CDR3 protein: CASSSQQGGMNTEAFF. CDR3 nucleotide sequence: TGCGCCAGCAGTTCACAGCAGGGAGGGATGAACACTGAAGCTTTCTTT.

This chain links TRBV4-1 with TRBJ2-5, with 9 nucleotides matching TRBD1. The J call may be wrong; the DNA end is better matched by TRBJ2-7. Per germline, CDR1 MGHRA and CDR2 YSYEKL. There are 15 residues in the CDR3. As DNA, the CDR3 is TGCGCCAGCAGCCCGACAGGGGGTTACTCCTACGAGCAGTACTTC. As protein: CASSPTGGYSYEQYF.

This chain links TRBV5-6 with TRBJ1-2; 7 bases line up with TRBD1. The CDR3 loop spans 14 amino acids. After removal of 0 bases from V and 4 bases from J, the junction contained 3 bases not matched to a gene. Germline-derived CDR1 and CDR2 are SGHDT and YYEEEE. CDR3 sequence reads: CASSLDPGGYGYTF. The CDR3 region has the DNA TGTGCCAGCAGCTTGGATCCAGGGGGCTATGGCTACACCTTC.

The J gene is TRBJ2-1, the V gene TRBV11-2; TRBD2 matches 13 bases. The CDR3 extends over 18 amino acids. Germline CDR1 reads SGHAT; CDR2 reads FQNNGV. With V trimmed by 5 bases and J by 6 bases, 13 bases remained unmatched. The CDR3 DNA reads as TGTGCCAGCAGCCTAACCAGGCTACTAGCGGGAGGGACCAATGAGCAGTTCTTC. Encoded protein: CASSLTRLLAGGTNEQFF.

The V call is TRBV5-5, the J call TRBJ1-2; 9 bases are shared with TRBD1. This CDR3 spans 14 amino acids. With 4 bases clipped from V and 4 bases from J, the junction kept 5 bases outside the gene matches. Looked up from germline, CDR1 is SGHKS and CDR2 is YYEKEE (reference sequence). The CDR3 DNA reads TGTGCCAGCAGCGGTACGGGACAGGGCTATGGCTACACCTTC. It translates to CASSGTGQGYGYTF.

V and J are TRBV5-4 and TRBJ2-7; TRBD2 matches at 9 bases. This CDR3 region has 15 residues. CDR1 and CDR2 from the germline V gene are SGHNT and YYREEE (reference sequence). After removal of 6 bases from V and 6 bases from J, the junction contained 13 bases not matched to a gene. DNA for the CDR3: TGTGCCAGCACCTCCGGGGGCGGGAGGGCCCTCGAGCAGTACTTC. This translates into CASTSGGGRALEQYF. Complete variable domain (other parts from reference TRBV5-4 and TRBJ2-7): ETGVTQSPTHLIKTRGQQVTLRCSSQSGHNTVSWYQQALGQGPQFIFQYYREEENGRGNFPPRFSGLQFPNYSSELNVNALELDDSALYLCASTSGGGRALEQYFGPGTRLTVT.

The V call is TRBV7-9, the J call TRBJ1-1; D gene ambiguous. This CDR3 comprises 12 residues. The V end was cut by 0 bases, the J end by 10 bases, with 9 bases between. Germline assignment: CDR1 SEHNR and CDR2 FQNEAQ (reference sequence). CDR3 DNA: TGTGCCAGCAGCTTAGCGGGAGGCTCAGCTTTCTTT. This encodes CASSLAGGSAFF.

This clone has more than one count but fewer than ten. V and J are TRBV18 and TRBJ1-5; D unresolved. CDR3 length: 14 amino acids. V was shortened by 2 bases and J by 4 bases, with 9 bases between the two germline ends. Germline V CDR1 and CDR2: KGHSH, LQKENI. Here the CDR3 reads CASSPEGRNQPQHF. The CDR3 nucleotides read TGTGCCAGCTCACCAGAGGGTAGGAATCAGCCCCAGCATTTT.

The V and J genes are TRBV5-1 and TRBJ1-1; a weak D match, TRBD1 (5 bases). The CDR3 consists of 14 residues. CDR1 SGHRS and CDR2 YFSETQ come from the germline V gene. V was pared by 5 bases and J by 1 base, with 12 bases between. The CDR3 spells CASRPGFTNTEAFF. DNA of the CDR3: TGCGCCAGCAGGCCAGGGTTTACGAACACTGAAGCTTTCTTT.

The CDR3 DNA follows: TGTGCCAGCAGTGAATTGCCCTCGGGGTTGGGACTAGCGGGAACCGGGGAGCTGTTTTTT. Protein product: CASSELPSGLGLAGTGELFF. This rearrangement joins TRBV6-1 to TRBJ2-2; 13 bases are a match to TRBD2. The CDR3 is made up of 20 amino acids. The trim removed 2 bases at V and 5 bases at J, leaving 14 bases unmatched. Germline-derived CDR1 and CDR2 are MNHNS and SASEGT.